Reported below is one TCR beta chain. The antigen is not known. This sample is drawn from a study of T cell responses to AZD1222 COVID-19 vaccine. Study-wide findings and caveats: The donor group comprised mostly white British people and more females; the analysis possibly underestimated clonal diversity.

The method was immunoSEQ multiplex PCR; TCRdb's version includes in-frame clones alone and lacks a portion of them. The profile shows around 150,000 clones, less than 95% of them singletons. The specimen comprised peripheral blood, sampled on day 0 of AZD1222 vaccination. The sequence was collected from an adult in good health.

The CDR3 nucleotides are TGTGCCAGCAGTTCCCAGGGGGGATACAATTCACCCCTCCACTTT. Translation gives CASSSQGGYNSPLHF. The gene calls are TRBV27 and TRBJ1-6; 7 bases map to TRBD1. The trim removed 4 bases at V and 7 bases at J, leaving 7 bases unmatched. This CDR3 is built from 15 residues. Germline assignment: CDR1 MNHEY and CDR2 SMNVEV (reference sequence).